The next 23 T cell receptor beta chains were all read from a single sample in a study of T cells in Graves' hyperthyroidism and ophthalmopathy. Researchers took RNA transcripts and amplified the TCR beta CDR3 regions from them. The TCR CDR3 was amplified in a first-round RT-PCR using the HTBI primer set. TCRdb re-called the multiplex PCR reads through MiXCR, storing one row per CDR3 protein. There are some 320,000 distinct CDR3 sequences in the sample; around 15% occur only once, and 34% lies in the top ten. The sequencing sample was made of blood. These receptor sequences come from a middle-aged woman with Graves' ophthalmopathy.

The chain uses TRBV3-1 and TRBJ2-1; 10 bases fit TRBD2. Germline CDR1 LGHDT, CDR2 YNNKEL (reference sequence). The J segment lost 6 bases and the V segment lost 1 base, leaving 6 bases of the junction unmatched. The CDR3 loop spans 16 amino acids. CDR3 loop: CASSQASGGAGNEQFF. The DNA for the CDR3 is TGTGCCAGCAGCCAAGCCAGCGGGGGGGCCGGCAATGAGCAGTTCTTC.

The table lists this clonotype with a few counts. The genes are TRBV18 and TRBJ2-3, with D possibly TRBD1 on 5 matching bases. The V gene's germline CDR1 is KGHSH and CDR2 LQKENI. Trimming left V 3 bases short and J 1 base short, with 8 bases between. This CDR3 is 14 amino acids long. CDR3: CASSPRVGTDTQYF. Here the CDR3 DNA reads TGTGCCAGCTCACCCAGGGTTGGCACAGATACGCAGTATTTT.

This clonotype was seen a handful of times. V gene TRBV6-1 combines with J gene TRBJ1-2; a possible D gene is TRBD1 (5 bases). V was clipped by 3 bases and J by 4 bases, with 9 bases between them. Germline CDR1 MNHNS, CDR2 SASEGT. The CDR3 runs to 13 residues. The CDR3: CASSDQGTYGYTF. The CDR3 DNA is TGTGCCAGCAGTGATCAGGGTACCTATGGCTACACCTTC.

A word on this clonotype: This may stem from a read error, because a much larger clone lies one nucleotide away. The chain couples TRBV28 to TRBJ1-4; TRBD1 aligns across 11 bases. V lost 0 bases and J lost 6; bases outside the gene matches: 0. CDR3 length equals 15 residues. Per germline, CDR1 MDHEN and CDR2 SYDVKM. The CDR3 DNA follows: TGTGCCAGCAGTTTATGGGGACAGGGGGATGAAAAACTGTTTTTT. It specifies CASSLWGQGDEKLFF.

This clonotype came up a few times. A much larger clone lies one base from this, so it may be a read error. The chain combines TRBV28 with TRBJ2-7; D gene uncertain. With 6 bases removed from V and 5 bases from J, the gap between germline ends came to 14 bases. CDR3 length: 13 residues. Germline V gives CDR1 MDHEN, CDR2 SYDVKM. As DNA, the CDR3 is TGTGCCAGCAGCACCGCTAAACCTGACGAGCAGTACTTC. This codes for CASSTAKPDEQYF.

This clonotype has more than one count but fewer than ten. The J gene is TRBJ1-1, the V gene TRBV20-1; possible D gene TRBD1, 5 bases. This CDR3 contains 14 residues. Between the trimmed V and J ends, which lost 5 bases and 0 bases, there was a span of 13 bases. Germline-derived CDR1 and CDR2 are DFQATT and SNEGSKA (reference sequence). The CDR3 is CSAVPRRVNTEAFF. Written as DNA, the CDR3 is TGCAGTGCTGTCCCCCGCAGGGTGAACACTGAAGCTTTCTTT.

The rearrangement joins TRBV2 to TRBJ2-1; 8 bases match TRBD2. Trimming took 6 bases from V and 4 from J; bases not matched to a gene: 11. The CDR3 loop spans 16 amino acids. Looked up from germline, CDR1 is SNHLY and CDR2 is FYNNEI. The CDR3 DNA reads as TGTGCCAGCAGCCACGATATTAGCGGGACTTACAATGAGCAGTTCTTC. Translating gives CASSHDISGTYNEQFF. Based on the CDR3 plus reference TRBV2 and TRBJ2-1, the full variable domain is EPEVTQTPSHQVTQMGQEVILRCVPISNHLYFYWYRQILGQKVEFLVSFYNNEISEKSEIFDDQFSVERPDGSNFTLKIRSTKLEDSAMYFCASSHDISGTYNEQFFGPGTRLTVL.

This clonotype was seen many times. V gene TRBV7-9 combines with J gene TRBJ1-6; D is perhaps TRBD1 (6 bases). Germline V lookup: CDR1 SEHNR, CDR2 FQNEAQ (reference sequence). This CDR3 has 14 residues. V dropped 6 bases and J dropped 9 bases, with 15 bases sitting between them. CDR3 sequence: CASRLQGRVSPLHF. In nucleotides, the CDR3 is TGTGCCAGCAGACTTCAGGGGCGCGTTTCACCCCTCCACTTT.

This clonotype has only a few counts. V is TRBV5-8 and J is TRBJ1-1; D ambiguous. V lost 0 bases and J 6 bases, leaving 15 bases between the germline ends. There are 15 residues in the CDR3. Germline lookup yields CDR1 SGHTS and CDR2 YDEGEE. The CDR3 loop reads CASSLGLLPVAEAFF. CDR3 in DNA: TGTGCCAGCAGCTTGGGACTGCTGCCCGTAGCTGAAGCTTTCTTT.

The sample holds many counts of this clonotype. The chain employs TRBV7-2 and TRBJ1-2, with 8 bases matching TRBD1. The CDR3 spans 17 residues. CDR1 and CDR2 from the germline V gene are SGHTA and FQGNSA. The V segment lost 0 bases and the J segment 2 bases; nucleotides outside the gene matches: 8. CDR3 region: CASSLAGTGGGNYGYTF. As DNA, the CDR3 is TGTGCCAGCAGCTTAGCCGGGACAGGAGGGGGAAACTATGGCTACACCTTC.

This clonotype was recorded at least ten times. The chain is built from TRBV20-1 and TRBJ2-1; D may correspond to TRBD1 or TRBD2 (5 bases each). The CDR3 loop spans 15 amino acids. Germline V gives CDR1 DFQATT, CDR2 SNEGSKA (reference sequence). V lost 5 bases, J lost 3 bases, and 17 bases lay in between. CDR3 bases: TGCAGTGCTCTGGGGGACGGGGCCATCTACAATGAGCAGTTCTTC. Protein sequence: CSALGDGAIYNEQFF.

This clonotype was observed many times. The chain employs TRBV5-5 and TRBJ2-7, with no clear D. The CDR3 is made up of 12 amino acids. V was shortened by 2 bases and J by 2 bases, with 5 bases between the two germline ends. Per germline, CDR1 SGHKS and CDR2 YYEKEE (reference sequence). CDR3: CASSFTTYEQYF. In nucleotides, the CDR3 is TGTGCCAGCAGCTTCACAACCTACGAGCAGTACTTC.

The chain links TRBV5-6 to TRBJ2-1, with TRBD1 matching over 8 bases. The V and J ends lost 1 base and 7 bases, in that order; junction bases with no gene match: 1. CDR1 and CDR2 from the germline V gene are SGHDT and YYEEEE. This CDR3 spans 13 amino acids. CDR3 sequence: CASSLQGANEQFF. Here the CDR3 DNA reads TGTGCCAGCAGCTTGCAGGGGGCTAATGAGCAGTTCTTC.

The CDR3 nucleotides read TGTGCCAGCAGCTTAGGACTAGCGCACCAAGAGACCCAGTACTTC. Amino acids: CASSLGLAHQETQYF. The chain joins TRBV11-1 to TRBJ2-5; TRBD2 agrees at 8 bases. Germline trimming cut 1 base from V and 0 bases from J; bases unmatched to any gene: 1. This CDR3 has 15 residues. Germline CDR1 SGHAT, CDR2 FQDESV (reference sequence).

In this sample, this clonotype turned up a few times. J is TRBJ2-7 and V is TRBV11-1; 8 bases line up with TRBD2. Germline V gives CDR1 SGHAT, CDR2 FQDESV (reference sequence). The junction had 8 bases not matched to a gene; V was cut back by 5 bases and J by 2 bases. This CDR3 comprises 15 residues. The CDR3 DNA sequence: TGTGCCAGCAGCGCGCGGGGGGTCGCCCCCTACGAGCAGTACTTC. Translating gives CASSARGVAPYEQYF.

V usage is TRBV19 and J usage is TRBJ2-2; D not resolved. Looked up from germline, CDR1 is LNHDA and CDR2 is SQIVND (reference sequence). Trimming took off 7 bases at V and 3 bases at J, with 9 bases between the two ends. CDR3 length: 13 residues. CDR3 residues: CASIPRDTGELFF. Written as DNA, the CDR3 is TGTGCCAGTATTCCCCGGGACACCGGGGAGCTGTTTTTT.

This clonotype was picked up many times. The V gene is TRBV10-3, the J gene TRBJ2-2, with TRBD1 identical over 11 bases. This CDR3 has 17 residues. The V gene's germline CDR1 is ENHRY and CDR2 SYGVKD. The V gene end was trimmed by 6 bases and the J gene end by 6 bases; junction bases not matched to a gene: 12. The chain's CDR3 is CAIRPGQGAPRPGELFF. CDR3 coding DNA: TGTGCCATCAGACCCGGACAGGGGGCGCCAAGACCCGGGGAGCTGTTTTTT.

This clonotype came up once. The V and J genes are TRBV5-6 and TRBJ1-4; D not resolved. CDR1 SGHDT and CDR2 YYEEEE come from the germline V gene. The CDR3 is 13 residues long. V shed 2 bases and J shed 5 bases, with 7 bases lying between them. CDR3 in amino acids: CASSFGENEKLFF. CDR3 nucleotide sequence: TGTGCCAGCAGCTTCGGTGAGAATGAAAAACTGTTTTTT.

This clonotype was seen at least ten times. The gene calls are TRBV2 and TRBJ2-5, with D possibly called TRBD1 or TRBD2 (5 bases each). V lost 6 bases to trimming and J lost 7 bases, with 9 bases between them. The CDR3 loop spans 11 amino acids. In germline, CDR1 is SNHLY, CDR2 FYNNEI. CDR3 amino acids: CASSSGRTQYF. Written as DNA, the CDR3 is TGTGCCAGCAGCTCGGGGCGGACCCAGTACTTC. Using reference TRBV2 and TRBJ2-5 for the parts outside the CDR3, the full variable domain is EPEVTQTPSHQVTQMGQEVILRCVPISNHLYFYWYRQILGQKVEFLVSFYNNEISEKSEIFDDQFSVERPDGSNFTLKIRSTKLEDSAMYFCASSSGRTQYFGPGTRLLVL.

This clonotype occurred many times. The chain uses TRBV28 and TRBJ2-1; D unclear. The germline V gene has CDR1 MDHEN and CDR2 SYDVKM. Trimming stripped 4 bases from V and 4 bases from J, with 17 bases between. This CDR3 is 16 amino acids long. The CDR3 region has the DNA TGTGCCAGCAGTTCCTTACGGACCGAGAAATACAATGAGCAGTTCTTC. Residues: CASSSLRTEKYNEQFF.

This clonotype was observed many times. V gene TRBV20-1 combines with J gene TRBJ1-1; no firm D call. The CDR3 has 12 amino acids. CDR1 is DFQATT, CDR2 SNEGSKA, per germline (reference sequence). The V gene lost 5 bases and the J gene lost 1 base, with 8 bases spanning the gap. CDR3 loop: CSAEPPNTEAFF. CDR3 DNA: TGCAGTGCTGAGCCGCCGAACACTGAAGCTTTCTTT.

The rearrangement links TRBV5-6 to TRBJ2-1; D tentatively reads TRBD1 or TRBD2 (5 bases each). CDR3 size: 16 residues. The V and J ends lost 0 bases and 1 base respectively, with 11 bases between them. Germline CDR1 SGHDT, CDR2 YYEEEE. The CDR3 is CASSLAGPYSYNEQFF. In nucleotides, the CDR3 is TGTGCCAGCAGCTTGGCGGGACCGTATTCCTACAATGAGCAGTTCTTC.

This clonotype was detected a few times. The J gene is TRBJ2-2, the V gene TRBV3-1; no clear D gene. CDR1 is LGHDT and CDR2 is YNNKEL in the germline V gene (reference sequence). This CDR3 is 14 amino acids long. V lost 6 bases and J lost 4, with 12 bases in between. CDR3 amino acids: CASRHPEVTGELFF. CDR3 sequence (DNA): TGTGCCAGCAGACACCCGGAAGTCACCGGGGAGCTGTTTTTT.